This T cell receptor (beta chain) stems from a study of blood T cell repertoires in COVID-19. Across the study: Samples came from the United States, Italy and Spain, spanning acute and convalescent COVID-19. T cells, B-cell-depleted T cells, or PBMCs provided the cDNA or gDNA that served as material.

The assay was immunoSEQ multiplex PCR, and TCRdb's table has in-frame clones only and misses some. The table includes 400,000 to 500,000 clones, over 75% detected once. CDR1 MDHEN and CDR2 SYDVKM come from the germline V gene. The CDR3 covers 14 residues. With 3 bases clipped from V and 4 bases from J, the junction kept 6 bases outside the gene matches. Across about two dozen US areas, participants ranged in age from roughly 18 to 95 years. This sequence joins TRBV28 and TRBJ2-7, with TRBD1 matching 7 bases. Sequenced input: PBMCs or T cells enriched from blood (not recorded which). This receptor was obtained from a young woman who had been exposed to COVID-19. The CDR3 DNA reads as TGTGCCAGCAGTTTTGTGAGACAGGGTTACGAGCAGTACTTC. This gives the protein CASSFVRQGYEQYF. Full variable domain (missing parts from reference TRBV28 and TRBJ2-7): DVKVTQSSRYLVKRTGEKVFLECVQDMDHENMFWYRQDPGLGLRLIYFSYDVKMKEKGDIPEGYSVSREKKERFSLILESASTNQTSMYLCASSFVRQGYEQYFGPGTRLTVT.